This is a list of T cell receptor beta chains from one sample in a study of cytomegalovirus exposure and HLA in healthy donors. Sequencing used immunoSEQ multiplex PCR; TCRdb keeps in-frame clones, though not all of them. The table includes 250,000 to 400,000 clones, roughly 87% detected once. The sequenced material came from PBMCs. These receptors came from a man aged 25-45 years in good health and CMV-seronegative. The CDR3 runs from the conserved cysteine through the conserved F or W. The order of the fields is clone size, V gene, J gene, D gene, CDR3 protein, CDR3 DNA. A D gene is named only where the DNA matches it firmly. Rows may omit the clone size; those that give it use once, few, many or a size class.

>.|TRBV7-6|TRBJ1-4|.
CASSPDTGHSDEKLFF
TGTGCCAGCAGCCCAGATACGGGACATTCAGATGAAAAACTGTTTTTT
>.|TRBV6-1|TRBJ2-1|.
CASSEEGLGALDEQFF
TGTGCCAGCAGTGAAGAGGGGCTTGGGGCTTTGGATGAGCAGTTCTTC
>once|TRBV7-8|TRBJ1-6|.
CASSSPAGIGNSPLHF
TGTGCCAGCAGCTCCCCCGCGGGGATAGGGAATTCACCCCTCCACTTT
>few|TRBV4-1|TRBJ2-2|TRBD1
CASTGTGTGELFF
TGCGCCAGCACCGGGACAGGGACCGGGGAGCTGTTTTTT
>.|TRBV4-1|TRBJ1-5|.
CASSQGQGTYSNQPQHF
TGCGCCAGCAGCCAAGGGCAGGGCACATATAGCAATCAGCCCCAGCATTTT
>.|TRBV5-1|TRBJ1-1|TRBD1
CASSLGTGGFSTEAFF
TGCGCCAGCAGCTTGGGGACAGGGGGCTTTAGCACTGAAGCTTTTTTT
>few|TRBV5-1|TRBJ2-5|.
CASSFTAGAGETQYF
TGCGCCAGCAGCTTTACCGCAGGGGCCGGAGAGACCCAGTACTTC
>.|TRBV29-1|TRBJ2-3|TRBD1
CSVTGMSDTQYF
TGCAGCGTGACAGGGATGTCGGATACGCAGTATTTT
>.|TRBV7-9|TRBJ2-5|.
CASGGTQGTQYF
TGTGCCAGCGGGGGGACGCAGGGGACCCAGTACTTC
>.|TRBV27|TRBJ2-1|TRBD1
CASRQHRDRVYFGSYNEQFF
TGTGCCAGCAGACAACACCGGGACAGGGTTTACTTCGGGTCCTACAATGAGCAGTTCTTC
>.|TRBV5-1|TRBJ2-5|TRBD2
CASSLAGRGAETQYF
TGCGCCAGCAGCTTGGCCGGGCGGGGGGCGGAGACCCAGTACTTC
>.|TRBV7-2|TRBJ2-7|TRBD2
CASSLGLAGVYEQYF
TGTGCCAGCAGCTTAGGCCTAGCGGGGGTCTACGAGCAGTACTTC
>.|TRBV15|TRBJ1-1|TRBD1
CATSKGQMNTEAFF
TGTGCCACCAGCAAGGGACAGATGAACACTGAAGCTTTCTTT
>.|TRBV27|TRBJ2-5|TRBD1
CASSDRGRGETQYF
TGTGCCAGCAGTGACAGGGGGCGAGGGGAGACCCAGTACTTC
>once|TRBV15|TRBJ2-5|TRBD2
CATSRGVVAGAQWETQYF
TGTGCCACCAGCAGAGGGGTGGTAGCGGGGGCTCAATGGGAGACCCAGTACTTC
>.|TRBV7-9|TRBJ1-5|.
CASSRQASNQPQHF
TGTGCCAGCAGCCGACAGGCTAGCAATCAGCCCCAGCATTTT
>.|TRBV5-6|TRBJ1-1|TRBD1
CASRPPTGEVTEAFF
TGTGCCAGCAGACCACCGACAGGGGAGGTCACTGAAGCTTTCTTT
>.|TRBV29-1|TRBJ2-7|.
CSAVEGSYEQYF
TGCAGCGCCGTGGAGGGTTCATACGAGCAGTACTTC
>.|TRBV6-5|TRBJ2-2|TRBD1
CASCGTGFTGELFF
TGTGCCAGCTGTGGGACAGGGTTCACCGGGGAGCTGTTTTTT
>once|TRBV2|TRBJ2-3|.
CVGQGLTDTQYF
TGTGTAGGCCAGGGACTCACAGATACGCAGTATTTT
>once|TRBV10-1|TRBJ1-1|.
CASSGGRNTEAFF
TGCGCCAGCAGTGGGGGCCGAAACACTGAAGCTTTCTTT
>.|TRBV7-9|TRBJ2-7|TRBD1
CASSRDSLTQQYF
TGTGCCAGCAGCCGGGACAGCCTGACACAGCAGTACTTC
>.|TRBV19|TRBJ2-7|TRBD2
CASSVRIAGQYEQYF
TGTGCCAGTAGTGTCCGAATAGCGGGGCAATACGAGCAGTACTTC
>.|TRBV5-5|TRBJ2-7|.
CASSSFTGSLYEQYF
TGTGCCAGCAGCTCGTTTACAGGATCCCTCTACGAGCAGTACTTC
>.|TRBV4-3|TRBJ1-5|.
CASLPYRNSNQPQHF
TGCGCCAGCCTGCCCTATCGAAATAGCAATCAGCCCCAGCATTTT
>.|TRBV7-2|TRBJ1-4|.
CASSPTGSSANEKLFF
TGTGCCAGCAGCCCCACAGGGTCCAGCGCTAATGAAAAACTGTTTTTT
>.|TRBV11-2|TRBJ2-7|.
CASSPPGESMGYEQYF
TGTGCCAGCAGCCCCCCAGGGGAGTCAATGGGCTACGAGCAGTACTTC
>.|TRBV6-5|TRBJ2-7|TRBD1
CASSYDRGPFEQYF
TGTGCCAGCAGTTATGACAGGGGGCCGTTTGAGCAGTACTTC
>.|TRBV5-1|TRBJ1-2|.
CASSLSGTFQGGYTF
TGCGCCAGCAGCTTGTCAGGGACCTTCCAGGGGGGCTACACCTTC
>.|TRBV30|TRBJ1-1|.
CAGGAGAGNTEAFF
TGTGCCGGGGGGGCGGGGGCGGGGAACACTGAAGCTTTCTTT
>.|TRBV10-3|TRBJ1-6|TRBD1
CAISEGQEGSPLHF
TGTGCCATCAGTGAGGGACAGGAGGGCTCACCCCTCCACTTT
>.|TRBV19|TRBJ1-6|TRBD1
CVRTGGSNSPLHF
TGTGTTAGGACAGGGGGCTCTAATTCACCCCTCCACTTT
>.|TRBV27|TRBJ1-5|.
CASSGEKSYQPQHF
TGTGCCAGCAGTGGGGAGAAATCGTATCAGCCCCAGCATTTT
>.|TRBV6-5|TRBJ2-1|.
CASSRTVYNEQFF
TGTGCCAGCAGCCGCACGGTCTACAATGAGCAGTTCTTC
>.|TRBV7-2|TRBJ2-5|.
CASSFGQEETQYF
TGTGCCAGCAGCTTTGGCCAAGAAGAGACCCAGTACTTC
>.|TRBV19|TRBJ2-6|TRBD2
CASSIRRGGWSGANVLTF
TGTGCCAGTAGTATTCGGCGGGGGGGCTGGTCTGGGGCCAACGTCCTGACTTTC
>.|TRBV5-1|TRBJ2-1|TRBD1
CASSLGTGLNEQFF
TGCGCCAGCAGCTTGGGGACAGGGTTGAATGAGCAGTTCTTC
>.|TRBV29-1|TRBJ2-7|.
CSVVPGTFYEQYF
TGCAGCGTTGTACCCGGGACATTCTACGAGCAGTACTTC
>.|TRBV7-9|TRBJ2-3|.
CASSLGQGRGTDTQYF
TGTGCCAGCAGCTTAGGCCAGGGAAGAGGCACAGATACGCAGTATTTT
>.|TRBV30|TRBJ1-5|.
CAWDAGNQPQHF
TGTGCCTGGGACGCGGGCAATCAGCCCCAGCATTTT
>.|TRBV7-9|TRBJ2-7|TRBD2
CASSLDGFGRNEQYF
TGTGCCAGCAGTTTAGACGGTTTCGGGAGGAACGAGCAGTACTTC
>once|TRBV5-4|TRBJ2-5|.
CASSLAPGLRIETQYF
TGTGCCAGCAGCTTGGCACCGGGACTTCGTATAGAGACCCAGTACTTC
>.|TRBV29-1|TRBJ2-7|TRBD1
CSVGGQGASYEQYF
TGCAGCGTTGGAGGACAGGGGGCCTCCTACGAGCAGTACTTC
>once|TRBV2|TRBJ1-5|.
CASSEDRTQHF
TGTGCCAGCAGTGAAGACAGGACCCAGCATTTT
>.|TRBV4-2|TRBJ1-1|.
CASSPTVMNTEAFF
TGTGCCAGCAGCCCGACAGTCATGAACACTGAAGCTTTCTTT
>few|TRBV30|TRBJ1-5|.
CAWSIDSNQPQHF
TGTGCCTGGAGTATAGACAGTAATCAGCCCCAGCATTTT
>many|TRBV7-9|TRBJ1-6|.
CASSLPRDNSPLHF
TGTGCCAGCAGCTTACCACGGGATAATTCACCCCTCCACTTT
>.|TRBV7-2|TRBJ2-1|.
CASSLGATANEQFF
TGTGCCAGCAGCTTAGGGGCTACGGCCAATGAGCAGTTCTTC
>.|TRBV25-1|TRBJ2-1|.
CASSEHLGTYNEQFF
TGTGCCAGCAGTGAACATCTCGGGACCTACAATGAGCAGTTCTTC
>.|TRBV6-1|TRBJ2-7|.
CASSETQTYEQYF
TGTGCCAGCAGTGAAACACAGACCTACGAGCAGTACTTC